This T cell receptor (beta chain) stems from a study of blood T cells in healthy people across ages. Overall study context: About one barcoded beta molecule per two T cells was the capture yield of template switching. Study-level results: Unsorted PBMCs prevented conclusive naive versus antigen-experienced comparison.

Germline CDR1 reads SGHRS; CDR2 reads YFSETQ. CDR3 size: 17 residues. V lost 0 bases, J lost 8 bases, and 20 bases lay in between. It was with a sample-barcoded 5' primer and a J-beta primer mix that a second PCR of roughly 7 to 12 cycles was run. TCRdb redid the calling of the 5' RACE reads with MiXCR, one entry per CDR3 protein. The sample records around 1,500,000 distinct CDR3 sequences, approximately 30% being singletons. This clonotype was observed a few times. The antigen remains undetermined. The chain recombines TRBV5-1 with TRBJ1-4; D is ambiguous. Sequenced sample: blood. The origin of this receptor is a woman in her 30s in good health. The CDR3 region is CASSLGGTVPLREKLFF. DNA for the CDR3: TGCGCCAGCAGCTTGGGGGGTACAGTTCCCCTGAGAGAAAAACTGTTTTTT. Using reference TRBV5-1 and TRBJ1-4 for the parts outside the CDR3, the full variable domain is KAGVTQTPRYLIKTRGQQVTLSCSPISGHRSVSWYQQTPGQGLQFLFEYFSETQRNKGNFPGRFSGRQFSNSRSEMNVSTLELGDSALYLCASSLGGTVPLREKLFFGSGTQLSVL.